One TCR beta chain is described in this entry. Its target is not known. TCRdb ran MiXCR on the reads and lists one entry per CDR3 protein. The sample shows almost 550,000 distinct CDR3 sequences, about 15% of them seen only once. The entry originates in a study of T cell repertoires in cytomegalovirus infection. The wider study: Indications came from public TCR beta signatures; they pointed to CMV infection and to a matching HLA type.

CDR1 and CDR2 from the germline V gene are SGDLS and YYNGEE. Trimming took 0 bases from V and 4 from J, leaving 12 bases between them. The length of the CDR3 is 15 residues. General study points: Dominant in the ex vivo response were TCR beta clonotypes restricted by HLA-C and specific for CMV. There were carriers of CMV plus the relevant HLA, and cumulative public TCR beta family frequency identified them.

This clonotype originated in a human donor in good health (CMV status not recorded). Some clones in this sample may be carry-over from other donors' samples. Sequenced input: CD8+ T cells from PBMCs. The V and J genes are TRBV9 and TRBJ2-3; TRBD1 is a possible D gene (6 bases). The CDR3 spells CASSVEGQAADTQYF. In DNA form, the CDR3 reads TGTGCCAGCAGCGTAGAGGGACAAGCCGCAGATACGCAGTATTTT.